Following are 13 T cell receptor beta chains from one sample sequenced in a study of blood T cell repertoires in COVID-19. Clones were sequenced by immunoSEQ multiplex PCR, and TCRdb holds only the in-frame ones, with some missing. Seen here are some 160,000 clones, around 83% observed once, and the top ten hold approximately 18%. The material sequenced was peripheral blood. All receptors come from a woman aged 70-85 years who had recovered from COVID-19.

The V call is TRBV7-2, the J call TRBJ2-3, with a possible D match to TRBD2 (5 bases). V dropped 3 bases and J dropped 6 bases, with 16 bases sitting between them. The CDR3 is 15 amino acids. The germline V gene has CDR1 SGHTA and CDR2 FQGNSA. The CDR3 DNA follows: TGTGCCAGCAGCTTGGTGGGGAGAGGGCGGGATACGCAGTATTTT. This sequence encodes CASSLVGRGRDTQYF.

The V call is TRBV29-1, the J call TRBJ1-5, with 8 nucleotides matching TRBD1. J gave up 0 bases and V 6 bases, and 13 bases lay outside the gene matches. Germline V gene data show CDR1 as SQVTM and CDR2 as ANQGSEA. The CDR3 extends over 17 amino acids. Here the CDR3 DNA reads TGCAGCGTCTCAACGGCAGGGGGCGACCATAGCAATCAGCCCCAGCATTTT. It codes for CSVSTAGGDHSNQPQHF. The whole variable domain, remainder taken from reference TRBV29-1 and TRBJ1-5, is SAVISQKPSRDICQRGTSLTIQCQVDSQVTMMFWYRQQPGQSLTLIATANQGSEATYESGFVIDKFPISRPNLTFSTLTVSNMSPEDSSIYLCSVSTAGGDHSNQPQHFGDGTRLSIL.

The chain is built from TRBV9 and TRBJ1-2, with 8 bases lining up with TRBD1. The CDR3 consists of 16 residues. Germline V gene sequence: CDR1 SGDLS, CDR2 YYNGEE. Trimming removed 4 bases from V and 7 bases from J; junction bases left unmatched: 15. CDR3 nucleotides: TGTGCCAGCAGCCCCGGCCTCGGGCAGGGGGCGGGTGGCTACACCTTC. As protein: CASSPGLGQGAGGYTF.

The chain combines TRBV7-3 with TRBJ2-1; TRBD2 matches at 16 bases. Trimming took 5 bases from V and 15 from J; bases not matched to a gene: 10. CDR1 is SGHTA, CDR2 FQGTGA, per germline. The CDR3 spans 15 residues. Here the CDR3 reads CASSPGTSGGALPFF. Written as DNA, the CDR3 is TGTGCCAGCAGCCCAGGGACTAGCGGGGGGGCTCTTCCGTTCTTC.

The gene calls are TRBV2 and TRBJ1-1, with D possibly matching TRBD1 (6 bases). From germline, CDR1 is SNHLY and CDR2 FYNNEI. The CDR3 length is 16 residues. V dropped 1 base and J dropped 1 base, with 13 bases sitting between them. The CDR3 DNA is TGTGCCAGCAGTGAAGAACTGGGGGCGGGGAACACTGAAGCTTTCTTT. This sequence encodes CASSEELGAGNTEAFF. Based on the CDR3 plus reference TRBV2 and TRBJ1-1, the full variable domain is EPEVTQTPSHQVTQMGQEVILRCVPISNHLYFYWYRQILGQKVEFLVSFYNNEISEKSEIFDDQFSVERPDGSNFTLKIRSTKLEDSAMYFCASSEELGAGNTEAFFGQGTRLTVV.

The CDR3 DNA sequence: TGTGCCAGCAGTTACGGCGGGAGGCCCCCCTACGAGCAGTACTTC. Translating gives CASSYGGRPPYEQYF. The V and J genes are TRBV6-2 or TRBV6-3 and TRBJ2-7, with 8 positions matching TRBD2. Germline V CDR1 and CDR2: MNHEY, SVGEGT. With V trimmed by 2 bases and J by 2 bases, 5 bases remained unmatched. This CDR3 has 15 amino acids.

The chain uses TRBV7-8 and TRBJ1-4; maybe TRBD1 (6 bases). CDR3 size: 14 residues. Germline CDR1 reads SGHVS; CDR2 reads FQNEAQ. Trimming removed 5 bases from V and 10 bases from J, with 17 bases in between. CDR3 sequence (DNA): TGTGCCAGCAGCACCCTAAGGGGAGGGGGAAAACTGTTTTTT. Protein: CASSTLRGGGKLFF. Full variable domain (missing parts from reference TRBV7-8 and TRBJ1-4): GAGVSQSPRYKVAKRGQDVALRCDPISGHVSLFWYQQALGQGPEFLTYFQNEAQLDKSGLPSDRFFAERPEGSVSTLKIQRTQQEDSAVYLCASSTLRGGGKLFFGSGTQLSVL.

The chain is built from TRBV3-1 (or the pseudogene TRBV3-2) and TRBJ2-1; a possible D gene is TRBD2 (5 bases). Germline V gene data show CDR1 as LGHDT and CDR2 as YNNKEL (reference sequence). V lost 4 bases, J lost 6 bases, and 19 bases lay in between. The CDR3 loop spans 16 amino acids. This CDR3 is CASSPRLPEAGNEQFF. The CDR3 DNA is TGTGCCAGCAGCCCCCGACTACCCGAAGCCGGCAATGAGCAGTTCTTC.

This sequence joins TRBV28 and TRBJ1-2, with TRBD1 identical over 8 bases. Losses at the gene ends were 4 bases for V and 8 bases for J; bases not matched to a gene: 15. The CDR3 extends over 16 amino acids. Looked up from germline, CDR1 is MDHEN and CDR2 is SYDVKM. The CDR3 sequence: CASSWGPGQEDGGYTF. CDR3 bases: TGTGCCAGCAGTTGGGGACCGGGACAGGAAGATGGGGGCTACACCTTC.

The rearrangement joins TRBV9 to TRBJ2-7; 8 bases map to TRBD2. With V trimmed by 3 bases and J by 3 bases, 5 bases remained unmatched. This CDR3 spans 14 amino acids. CDR1 is SGDLS and CDR2 is YYNGEE in the germline V gene. In DNA form, the CDR3 reads TGTGCCAGCAGCGCCCAGCGGGGGAGCTACGAGCAGTACTTC. It is translated as CASSAQRGSYEQYF. The full variable domain, rest sourced from reference TRBV9 and TRBJ2-7, is DSGVTQTPKHLITATGQRVTLRCSPRSGDLSVYWYQQSLDQGLQFLIQYYNGEERAKGNILERFSAQQFPDLHSELNLSSLELGDSALYFCASSAQRGSYEQYFGPGTRLTVT.

This chain links TRBV4-3 with TRBJ2-6, with TRBD2 identical over 7 bases. There are 17 residues in the CDR3. Trimming took 2 bases from V and 0 from J; bases not matched to a gene: 4. The germline CDR1 and CDR2 sequences are LGHNA and YSLEER. This chain's CDR3 is CASSQKTSSSGANVLTF. The CDR3 DNA reads as TGCGCCAGCAGCCAAAAGACTAGCAGCTCTGGGGCCAACGTCCTGACTTTC.

The rearrangement joins TRBV13 to TRBJ2-7, with 9 positions matching TRBD2. The germline gives CDR1 PRHDT, CDR2 FYEKMQ (reference sequence). The CDR3 contains 16 residues. J lost 2 bases, V lost 3 bases, and 8 bases had no gene match. The chain's CDR3 is CASSLWGGGGAYEQYF. CDR3 nucleotide sequence: TGTGCCAGCAGCTTGTGGGGCGGCGGGGGGGCCTACGAGCAGTACTTC.

V gene TRBV7-2 combines with J gene TRBJ2-7, with 13 bases identical to TRBD2. The CDR3 is 15 residues long. Per the germline V gene, CDR1 is SGHTA and CDR2 is FQGNSA. The V and J ends lost 6 bases and 6 bases, in that order; junction bases with no gene match: 8. The CDR3 region is CASSPRLAGGGEQYF. The CDR3 region has the DNA TGTGCCAGCAGTCCCCGACTAGCGGGAGGTGGCGAGCAGTACTTC.